This TCR beta chain was observed in a study of blood T cell repertoires in COVID-19. Germline V gives CDR1 MNHNY, CDR2 SVGAGI (reference sequence). J was trimmed by 0 bases and V by 2 bases; bases with no gene match: 3. The CDR3 runs 15 residues. This clone was counted once. Assay: immunoSEQ multiplex PCR; the TCRdb copy retains only in-frame clones and omits some. The data contain under 150,000 clones, approximately 84% of them singletons. What was sequenced was peripheral blood. This TCR was recovered from a man aged 50-59 years with acute or convalescent COVID-19. This chain uses TRBV6-6 with TRBJ1-2; 7 bases agree with TRBD1. The CDR3 is CASSYPGQANYGYTF. DNA for the CDR3: TGTGCCAGCAGTTACCCCGGACAGGCTAACTATGGCTACACCTTC.